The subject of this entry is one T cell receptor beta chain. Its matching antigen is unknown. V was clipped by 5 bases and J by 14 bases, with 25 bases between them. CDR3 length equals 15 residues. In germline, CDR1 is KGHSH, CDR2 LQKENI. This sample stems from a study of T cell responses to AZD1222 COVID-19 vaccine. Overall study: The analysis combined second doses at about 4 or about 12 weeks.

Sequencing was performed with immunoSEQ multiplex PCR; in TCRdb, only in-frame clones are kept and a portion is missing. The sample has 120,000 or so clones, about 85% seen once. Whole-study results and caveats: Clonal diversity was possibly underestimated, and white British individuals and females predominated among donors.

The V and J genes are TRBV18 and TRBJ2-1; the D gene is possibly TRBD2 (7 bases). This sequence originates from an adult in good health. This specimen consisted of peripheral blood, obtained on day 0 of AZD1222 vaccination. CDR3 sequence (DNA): TGTGCCAGCTCAACCACGCGGGGGCCAGATGGGCGGGAGTTCTTC. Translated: CASSTTRGPDGREFF.